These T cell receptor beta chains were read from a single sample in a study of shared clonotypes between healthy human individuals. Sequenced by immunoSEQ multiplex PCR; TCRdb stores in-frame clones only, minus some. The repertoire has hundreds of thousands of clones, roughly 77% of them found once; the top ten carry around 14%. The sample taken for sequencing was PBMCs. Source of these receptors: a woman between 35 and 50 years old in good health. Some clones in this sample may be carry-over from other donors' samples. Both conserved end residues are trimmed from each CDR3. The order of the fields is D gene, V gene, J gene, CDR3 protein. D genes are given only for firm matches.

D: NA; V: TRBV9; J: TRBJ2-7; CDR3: ASSPRSSRDEQY
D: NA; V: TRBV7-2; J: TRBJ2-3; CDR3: ASSLGMETSTDTQY
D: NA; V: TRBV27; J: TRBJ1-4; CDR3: ASSIYREESRKLF
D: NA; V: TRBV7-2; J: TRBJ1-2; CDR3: AGVDYGYT
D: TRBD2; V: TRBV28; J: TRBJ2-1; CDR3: ASSSLAGGDNEQF
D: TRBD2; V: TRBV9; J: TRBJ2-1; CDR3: ASSEGTSGRSEQF
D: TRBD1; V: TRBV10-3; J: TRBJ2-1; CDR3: AISGTGSNEQF
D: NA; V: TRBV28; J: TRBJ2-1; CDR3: ASAIAYKRDNEQF
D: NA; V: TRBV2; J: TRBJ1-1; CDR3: ASILGWRTEAF
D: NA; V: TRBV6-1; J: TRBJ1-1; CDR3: ASSERGDVNTEAF
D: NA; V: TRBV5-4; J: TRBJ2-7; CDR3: ASSYRGNYEQY
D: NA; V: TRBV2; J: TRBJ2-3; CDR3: ASSEGRGAGTDTQY
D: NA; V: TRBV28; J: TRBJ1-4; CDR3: ASSPGLSTTNEKLF
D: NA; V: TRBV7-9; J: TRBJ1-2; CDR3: ASSPPGLNGYT
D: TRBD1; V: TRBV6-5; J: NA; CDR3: ASSPGTGPYEQY
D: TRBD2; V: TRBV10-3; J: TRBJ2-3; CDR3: AINSGTQLTDTQY